This is a list of T cell receptor beta chains from one sample in a study of blood T cell repertoires in COVID-19. Sequencing was performed with immunoSEQ multiplex PCR; in TCRdb, only in-frame clones are kept and a portion is missing. The sample includes about 80,000 clones, more than 80% of them seen just once. The sequenced sample was peripheral blood. Every receptor here comes from a woman aged 80 or over with acute or convalescent COVID-19. Each CDR3 is given without its conserved first and last residue. Only some rows state a clone size, as once, few, many or a class for expanded clones.

v_gene	abundance	j_gene	CDR3aa
TRBV19	once	TRBJ2-1	ASHGLAGGVFNEQF
TRBV7-9	few	TRBJ1-1	ASSAIPEAF
TRBV5-1	once	TRBJ2-4	ARLDRWVLNIQY
TRBV7-6	.	TRBJ2-5	ASSSSGLIQETQY
TRBV7-2	few	TRBJ2-7	ASSSDYFSYEQY
TRBV10-2	.	TRBJ1-6	ASSDLENSPLH
TRBV18	.	TRBJ2-3	ASSPTTTTDTQY
TRBV29-1	.	TRBJ1-1	SVARDRGNTEAF
TRBV6-4	.	TRBJ2-3	ASSVSGTEFTDTQY
TRBV3-1/TRBV3-2	.	TRBJ2-2	ASSPISGPVNTGELF
TRBV5-6	.	TRBJ2-4	ASTTTGRALAKNIQY
TRBV5-1	.	TRBJ1-1	ASASGTGKRNEAF
TRBV2	.	TRBJ2-2	ASHERGSLQVTGELF
TRBV19	once	TRBJ1-6	ASSPAGQGSYNSPLH
TRBV6-6	once	TRBJ1-4	AGRKDGTANEKLF
TRBV29-1	once	TRBJ2-3	SAQGAGGPTDTQY
TRBV7-9	.	TRBJ2-7	ASSRGYEQY
TRBV4-1	once	TRBJ1-1	ASSHSRDSRTEAF
TRBV19	.	TRBJ1-5	ASSIQGTNNQPQH
TRBV6-5	.	TRBJ1-3	ASSSTVPSGNTIY
TRBV19	once	TRBJ1-2	ASSIREAGYT
TRBV12-5	once	TRBJ2-1	ASGSQPGANEQF
TRBV15	.	TRBJ1-2	ATSRDRGQGVIYGYT
TRBV18	few	TRBJ2-5	ASSREETQY
TRBV7-2	few	TRBJ1-6	ASSLVYNSPLH
TRBV28	.	TRBJ1-1	ASRKQQGVGEAF